Below, 22 T cell receptor beta chains from the same sample are listed, as sequenced in a study of CXCR3 chemokines and chemotherapy response in bladder cancer. Via MiXCR, TCRdb re-called the PCR reads, giving one row per CDR3 protein. In the table there are about 9,000 distinct CDR3 sequences, about 21% of which are singletons. The biological material was taken from a patient whose treatment included neoadjuvant chemotherapy. The receptor source for this set is a human donor with bladder cancer that did not respond to neoadjuvant chemotherapy.

This clonotype was recorded at least ten times. V usage is TRBV20-1 and J usage is TRBJ2-3; 7 nucleotides line up with TRBD1. Germline values: CDR1 DFQATT, CDR2 SNEGSKA (reference sequence). The trim removed 3 bases at V and 2 bases at J, leaving 8 bases unmatched. This CDR3 is 15 amino acids long. Here the CDR3 DNA reads TGCAGTGCTAGCGATTCGGGACAGCCCACAGATACGCAGTATTTT. Translation gives CSASDSGQPTDTQYF.

This clonotype qualifies as medium-sized. The chain combines TRBV19 with TRBJ2-3; 13 bases line up with TRBD2. The CDR3 contains 16 residues. Losses at the gene ends were 6 bases for V and 4 bases for J; bases not matched to a gene: 7. The germline CDR1 and CDR2 sequences are LNHDA and SQIVND (reference sequence). The DNA for the CDR3 is TGTGCCAGTAGACAACTAGCGGGGGGGGGGGCAGATACGCAGTATTTT. Amino acids: CASRQLAGGGADTQYF. Based on the CDR3 plus reference TRBV19 and TRBJ2-3, the full variable domain is DGGITQSPKYLFRKEGQNVTLSCEQNLNHDAMYWYRQDPGQGLRLIYYSQIVNDFQKGDIAEGYSVSREKKESFPLTVTSAQKNPTAFYLCASRQLAGGGADTQYFGPGTRLTVL.

This clonotype came up many times. The chain has TRBV6-2 or TRBV6-3 and TRBJ2-5, with 10 bases that match TRBD2. V lost 5 bases, J lost 7 bases, and 7 bases stayed unmatched. Germline V CDR1 and CDR2: MNHEY, SVGEGT. The CDR3 has 14 amino acids. CDR3 residues: CASSPSGGARTQYF. The CDR3, as DNA: TGTGCCAGCAGTCCGAGCGGGGGGGCACGGACCCAGTACTTC.

This clonotype is medium-sized within its sample. The chain couples TRBV10-3 to TRBJ1-1; 7 nucleotides line up with TRBD1. CDR1 and CDR2 from the germline V gene are ENHRY and SYGVKD. The CDR3 is made up of 12 amino acids. V shed 4 bases and J 9 bases; nucleotides not matched to a gene: 5. CDR3 sequence (DNA): TGTGCCATCAGTGGGGACAGCCCGAAAGCTTTCTTT. The encoded protein is CAISGDSPKAFF.

This chain connects TRBV6-2 or TRBV6-3 to TRBJ2-3, with D maybe TRBD1 (5 bases). This CDR3 is 15 amino acids long. Trimming took 8 bases from V and 2 from J, leaving 17 bases between them. Germline V gives CDR1 MNHEY, CDR2 SVGEGT. The CDR3 DNA is TGTGCCAGCCGGAGCACCATGACAGACACAGATACGCAGTATTTT. It encodes CASRSTMTDTDTQYF.

To note about this clonotype: It is likely a read error: a sequence one base away is far more abundant. The V and J genes are TRBV6-1 and TRBJ2-3, with 9 bases fitting TRBD2. The CDR3 length is 14 residues. Germline values: CDR1 MNHNS, CDR2 SASEGT. The trim removed 6 bases at V and 5 bases at J, leaving 6 bases unmatched. CDR3 residues: CASSHPSGVDTQYF. The CDR3, as DNA: TGTGCCAGCAGCCACCCTAGCGGGGTAGATACGCAGTATTTT.

Remarks on this clonotype: A far larger clone is one nucleotide away, so this likely arose from a read error. This chain connects TRBV6-6 to TRBJ2-5, with D hard to call. CDR3 size: 12 residues. Germline V lookup: CDR1 MNHNY, CDR2 SVGAGI (reference sequence). The V end lost 2 bases, the J end lost 5 bases, and 6 bases lay between the germline ends. The CDR3 is CASSYGGETQYF. The CDR3 coding sequence is TGTGCCAGCAGTTACGGCGGCGAGACCCAGTACTTC.

The rearrangement joins TRBV7-2 to TRBJ2-7, with 10 bases identical to TRBD2. The CDR3 is 15 amino acids. The germline V gene has CDR1 SGHTA and CDR2 FQGNSA. Unmatched junction bases numbered 4, after V lost 3 bases and J lost 2 bases. The CDR3 DNA reads as TGTGCCAGCAGCTTCTCCGGGACTAGCGCCTACGAGCAGTACTTC. Translated, it gives CASSFSGTSAYEQYF.

There are many counts of this clonotype. CDR3 DNA: TGCGCCAGCAGCCACCCGGGGGACACCGGGGAGCTGTTTTTT. Its translation is CASSHPGDTGELFF. The chain couples TRBV4-1 to TRBJ2-2; possibly TRBD2 for D (6 bases). V lost 3 bases and J lost 3, with 8 bases in between. This CDR3 has 14 residues. In germline, CDR1 is MGHRA, CDR2 YSYEKL.

This clonotype was seen only once. One base separates it from a far larger clone, so it is likely a read error. The chain uses TRBV30 and TRBJ2-7; D possibly uses TRBD1 or TRBD2 (5 bases each). The ends were cut back, 4 bases at V and 7 bases at J, with 20 bases in the middle. Germline lookup yields CDR1 GTSNPN and CDR2 SVGIG (reference sequence). The CDR3 has 14 amino acids. CDR3 sequence: CAWTVGTSNNEQYF. CDR3 in DNA: TGTGCCTGGACTGTAGGGACCAGCAACAATGAGCAGTACTTC.

This clonotype is termed medium-sized. J is TRBJ2-2 and V is TRBV24-1; 13 bases agree with TRBD2. The junction had 11 bases not matched to a gene; V was cut back by 4 bases and J by 7 bases. The CDR3 covers 18 residues. The germline CDR1 and CDR2 sequences are KGHDR and SFDVKD. CDR3 region: CATSDPKLAGGQGGELFF. CDR3 nucleotide sequence: TGTGCCACCAGTGACCCCAAACTAGCGGGGGGGCAAGGCGGGGAGCTGTTTTTT.

With respect to this clonotype: A far larger clone is one base from this, pointing to a likely read error. V usage is TRBV6-2 or TRBV6-3 and J usage is TRBJ1-2; 8 positions agree with TRBD1. The V segment lost 6 bases and the J segment 6 bases; nucleotides outside the gene matches: 9. CDR3 length equals 14 residues. The V gene's germline CDR1 is MNHEY and CDR2 SVGEGT. The CDR3 nucleotides are TGTGCCAGCAGACCCGGGACAGGTGGGCATGGCTACACCTTC. It encodes CASRPGTGGHGYTF.

This clonotype qualifies as medium-sized. The V gene is TRBV6-2 or TRBV6-3, the J gene TRBJ2-7, with D tentatively TRBD1 (6 bases). Trimming shortened V by 5 bases and J by 0 bases, and 11 bases separated the two germline ends. Germline CDR1 reads MNHEY; CDR2 reads SVGEGT. CDR3 size: 14 residues. The CDR3 protein is CASSDDRYSYEQYF. DNA for the CDR3: TGTGCCAGCAGTGACGACAGGTACTCCTACGAGCAGTACTTC.

At least ten counts were recorded for this clonotype. The J gene is TRBJ2-7, the V gene TRBV29-1; possibly TRBD1 for D (5 bases). The germline V gene encodes CDR1 SQVTM and CDR2 ANQGSEA. CDR3 length: 12 residues. V lost 6 bases to trimming and J lost 4 bases, with 13 bases between them. In DNA form, the CDR3 reads TGCAGCGTGGGGCAGGGTGGGTACGAGCAGTACTTC. Its translation is CSVGQGGYEQYF.

This clonotype was seen repeatedly, ten times or more. This chain connects TRBV7-9 to TRBJ1-2; D is unresolved. The V end was cut by 1 base, the J end by 4 bases, with 13 bases between. Germline V CDR1 and CDR2: SEHNR, FQNEAQ (reference sequence). This CDR3 contains 15 residues. The CDR3 sequence: CASSLGATVFYGYTF. In DNA, the CDR3 is TGTGCCAGCAGCTTAGGGGCCACAGTTTTCTATGGCTACACCTTC.

Concerning this clonotype itself: Given a far larger clone just one base away, this is likely a sequencing read error. The chain uses TRBV6-6 and TRBJ2-7; no firm D call. V dropped 4 bases and J dropped 7 bases, with 8 bases sitting between them. The CDR3 is 11 residues long. CDR1 and CDR2 (germline): MNHNY, SVGAGI (reference sequence). The CDR3 sequence: CASSSINEQYF. The CDR3 bases are TGTGCCAGCAGTTCTATCAATGAGCAGTACTTC.

This clonotype came up many times. The chain employs TRBV6-1 and TRBJ1-4; 8 nucleotides line up with TRBD1. Losses at the gene ends were 4 bases for V and 5 bases for J; bases not matched to a gene: 6. The CDR3 runs 15 residues. Germline V gives CDR1 MNHNS, CDR2 SASEGT. CDR3 nucleotide sequence: TGTGCCAGCAGTGCCCGACAGGGGAGAAATGAAAAACTGTTTTTT. Amino acid sequence: CASSARQGRNEKLFF.

This clonotype is labeled medium-sized. J is TRBJ1-5 and V is TRBV6-5, with a possible D match to TRBD1 (5 bases). Per germline, CDR1 MNHEY and CDR2 SVGAGI. Trimming took 4 bases from V and 1 from J, leaving 8 bases between them. This CDR3 is built from 14 residues. The DNA for the CDR3 is TGTGCCAGCAGTTGGGGGGAAAGCAATCAGCCCCAGCATTTT. Protein sequence: CASSWGESNQPQHF.

This clonotype is large in the sample. CDR3 region: CASSIGVGGRNTEAFF. In DNA, the CDR3 is TGTGCCAGTAGTATAGGAGTAGGGGGGAGGAACACTGAAGCTTTCTTT. The chain links TRBV19 to TRBJ1-1; D perhaps matches TRBD1 (6 bases). CDR3 length equals 16 residues. V was trimmed by 1 base and J by 1 base, leaving 13 bases between them. The germline gives CDR1 LNHDA, CDR2 SQIVND (reference sequence).

The chain joins TRBV6-2 or TRBV6-3 to TRBJ2-3; no clear D gene. Germline V lookup: CDR1 MNHEY, CDR2 SVGEGT. CDR3 length: 15 amino acids. The germline V and J ends were trimmed by 4 bases and 1 base, with 12 bases remaining between them. In DNA form, the CDR3 reads TGTGCCAGCAGTTGGGGTTCGACGGGCACAGATACGCAGTATTTT. Amino acids: CASSWGSTGTDTQYF.

This clonotype was seen ten or more times. J is TRBJ1-3 and V is TRBV10-3; 10 bases agree with TRBD1. CDR3 length equals 18 residues. CDR1 is ENHRY, CDR2 SYGVKD, per germline. J gave up 4 bases and V 4 bases, and 13 bases lay outside the gene matches. In DNA form, the CDR3 reads TGTGCCATCAGTGGGATATCCGGGACAGGGGATAAGGGAAACACCATATATTTT. Translating it yields CAISGISGTGDKGNTIYF.

Within the sample, this clonotype is medium-sized (0.01 to 0.1%). This chain links TRBV7-2 with TRBJ1-1, with D possibly matching TRBD1 (5 bases). Between the trimmed V and J ends, which lost 0 bases and 7 bases, there was a span of 15 bases. The germline gives CDR1 SGHTA, CDR2 FQGNSA. The CDR3 is 15 residues long. The CDR3 loop is CASSLASQGDLEAFF. CDR3 nucleotide sequence: TGTGCCAGCAGCTTAGCTAGCCAGGGCGACCTTGAAGCTTTCTTT.